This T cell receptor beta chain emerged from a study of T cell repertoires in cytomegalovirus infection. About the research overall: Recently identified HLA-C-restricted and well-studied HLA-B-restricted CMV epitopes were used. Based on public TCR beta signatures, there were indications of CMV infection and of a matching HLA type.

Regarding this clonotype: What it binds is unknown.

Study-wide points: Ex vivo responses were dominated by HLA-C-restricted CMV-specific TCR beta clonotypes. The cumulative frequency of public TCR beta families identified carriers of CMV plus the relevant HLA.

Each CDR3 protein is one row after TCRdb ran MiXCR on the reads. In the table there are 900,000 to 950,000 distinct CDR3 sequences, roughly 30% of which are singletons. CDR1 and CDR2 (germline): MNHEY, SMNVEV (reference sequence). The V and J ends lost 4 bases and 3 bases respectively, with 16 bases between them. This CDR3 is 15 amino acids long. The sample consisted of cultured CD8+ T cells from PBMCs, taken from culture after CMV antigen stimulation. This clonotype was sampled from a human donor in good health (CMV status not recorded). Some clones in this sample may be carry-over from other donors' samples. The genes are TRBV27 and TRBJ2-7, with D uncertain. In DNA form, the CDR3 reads TGTGCCAGCAGTTCAACCCTCGGGCGGCTCTACGAGCAGTACTTC. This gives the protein CASSSTLGRLYEQYF.